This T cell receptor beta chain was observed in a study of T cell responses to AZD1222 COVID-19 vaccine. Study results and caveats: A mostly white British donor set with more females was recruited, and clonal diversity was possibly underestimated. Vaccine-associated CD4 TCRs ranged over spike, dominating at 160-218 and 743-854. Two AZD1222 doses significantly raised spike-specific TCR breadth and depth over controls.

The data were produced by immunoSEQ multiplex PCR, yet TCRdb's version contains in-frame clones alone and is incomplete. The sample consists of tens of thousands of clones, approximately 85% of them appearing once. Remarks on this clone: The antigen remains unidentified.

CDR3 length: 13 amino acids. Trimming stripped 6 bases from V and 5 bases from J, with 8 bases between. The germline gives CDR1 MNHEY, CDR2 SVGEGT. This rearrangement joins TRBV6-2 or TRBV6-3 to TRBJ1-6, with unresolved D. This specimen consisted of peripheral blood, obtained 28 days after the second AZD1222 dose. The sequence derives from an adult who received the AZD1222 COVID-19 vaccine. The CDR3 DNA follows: TGTGCCAGCAGCCGGGAGAATAATTCACCCCTCCACTTT. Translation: CASSRENNSPLHF.